The sample holds one count of the clone carrying this TCR beta chain. Clones were sequenced by immunoSEQ multiplex PCR, and TCRdb holds only the in-frame ones, with some missing. The sample gives under 650,000 clones, 96% of which show up once; about 0.064% is in the top ten. The sample comes from a study of shared clonotypes between healthy human individuals. V dropped 9 bases and J dropped 1 base, with 6 bases sitting between them. The CDR3 extends over 11 amino acids. Germline V CDR1 and CDR2: MNHNS, SASEGT. The chain has TRBV6-1 and TRBJ1-1; tentatively, D is TRBD1 (5 bases). This clonotype was sampled from a woman in her 30s in good health. What was sequenced was naive CD4+ T cells sorted from blood. As to subset: CD45RA+ positively selected. CDR3 protein: CASTGNTEAFF. CDR3 DNA: TGTGCCAGTACAGGGAACACTGAAGCTTTCTTT.